This is a list of T cell receptor beta chains from one sample in a study of T-cell reconstitution after alpha-beta-depleted transplantation in children. TCRdb used MiXCR to reprocess the PCR reads, holding one entry per CDR3 protein. The sample lists about 340,000 distinct CDR3 sequences, roughly 17% occurring once. The sample here was PBMCs, mostly from graft donor cells, taken 360 days after TCRalphabeta/CD19-depleted stem cell transplant. The receptor source for this set is a male patient between 2 and 15 years old who had a stem cell transplant for acute lymphoblastic leukemia, so the T cells may come from the graft donor. CDR3s include the opening cysteine and the closing phenylalanine or tryptophan. The D gene is left open where the match is weak. Expanded clones are given a class, and other clones once, few, many or no size at all.

CDR3 length	D gene	J gene	clone size	V gene	CDR3 DNA	CDR3 protein
12	NA	TRBJ2-4	many	TRBV29-1	TGCAGCGTTACCCTAGCCAAAAACATTCAGTACTTC	CSVTLAKNIQYF
14	NA	TRBJ1-2	NA	TRBV5-1	TGCGCCAGCAGCTTAGGGCCCTCTAGGAATGGCTACACCTTC	CASSLGPSRNGYTF
16	TRBD1	TRBJ1-3	many	TRBV18	TGTGCCAGCTCACCCACCGGGACAGGCGGAGGAAACACCATATATTTT	CASSPTGTGGGNTIYF
14	NA	TRBJ2-1	NA	TRBV7-2	TGTGCCAGCAGCTTAGGGGCAGAGAGAGATGAGCAGTTCTTC	CASSLGAERDEQFF
16	NA	TRBJ2-1	NA	TRBV4-3	TGCGCCAGCAGCCAAGATGGGGCTAACTCCTACAATGAGCAGTTCTTC	CASSQDGANSYNEQFF
16	TRBD1	TRBJ2-1	few	TRBV18	TGTGCCAGCTCTCCCGGGACAGGGGCGGGCTACAATGAGCAGTTCTTC	CASSPGTGAGYNEQFF
16	NA	TRBJ2-3	few	TRBV7-9	TGTGCCAGCAGCCTAAGTGGGGGCGGAACCACAGATACGCAGTATTTT	CASSLSGGGTTDTQYF
14	NA	TRBJ2-2	NA	TRBV20-1	TGCAGTGCTAGAGATGACGGGAGCTGGGGGGAGCTGTTTTTT	CSARDDGSWGELFF
14	NA	TRBJ1-1	few	TRBV6-2/TRBV6-3	TGTGCCAGCAGTTACTCTGGGGTGAACACTGAAGCTTTCTTT	CASSYSGVNTEAFF
14	TRBD2	TRBJ2-1	NA	TRBV10-3	TGTGCCACCCATGAGCCTAGCGGGAGCAATGAGCAGTTCTTC	CATHEPSGSNEQFF
15	TRBD2	TRBJ2-7	few	TRBV9	TGTGCCAGCAGCGTATTCGGGAGGGCCCGGGACGAGCAGTACTTC	CASSVFGRARDEQYF
15	NA	TRBJ2-5	NA	TRBV18	TGTGCCAGCTCACCACAGCGGCGGAATCAAGAGACCCAGTACTTC	CASSPQRRNQETQYF
16	NA	TRBJ2-1	NA	TRBV5-6	TGTGCCAGCAGCTTGGCCCGGGCAGCACTCTACAATGAGCAGTTCTTC	CASSLARAALYNEQFF
15	NA	TRBJ1-1	few	TRBV12-3/TRBV12-4	TGTGCCAGCAGTCTCGCTACCATACGAGGCACTGAAGCTTTCTTT	CASSLATIRGTEAFF
16	TRBD2	TRBJ2-1	many	TRBV15	TGTGCCACCAGCTCCCTAGCGGGAGGGCCCGAGGATGAGCAGTTCTTC	CATSSLAGGPEDEQFF
15	NA	TRBJ2-7	NA	TRBV6-2/TRBV6-3	TGTGCCAGCAGTTACTCGAGGACTTACCCATACGAGCAGTACTTC	CASSYSRTYPYEQYF
21	TRBD2	TRBJ2-1	few	TRBV11-2	TGTGCCAGCAGCTTAGGGAGGATACGGGAGGCGGGAGACGTGTCCTACAATGAGCAGTTCTTC	CASSLGRIREAGDVSYNEQFF
13	NA	TRBJ1-5	NA	TRBV20-1	TGCAGTGCGAGACCAGGGGTTAATCAGCCCCAGCATTTT	CSARPGVNQPQHF
12	NA	TRBJ2-5	few	TRBV27	TGTGCCAGTAGAGCGGATCAAGAGACCCAGTACTTC	CASRADQETQYF
17	TRBD2	TRBJ2-1	few	TRBV19	TGTGCCAGTAGTATAAGTAGCGGGGGAGCCCTGGGCGATGAGCAGTTCTTC	CASSISSGGALGDEQFF
15	TRBD2	TRBJ2-7	many	TRBV11-2	TGTGCCAGCAGCAAAGGACTAGCCGACTCCTACGAGCAGTACTTC	CASSKGLADSYEQYF
15	TRBD2	TRBJ2-7	NA	TRBV28	TGTGCCAGCAGTTCGCTAGCGGGAGATATCTACGAGCAGTACTTC	CASSSLAGDIYEQYF
19	NA	TRBJ2-7	NA	TRBV12-3/TRBV12-4	TGTGCCAGCAGTCTCGGGGCTAGTGGAAGCGGGGGACAGCGACGCGAGCAGTACTTC	CASSLGASGSGGQRREQYF
13	NA	TRBJ2-7	many	TRBV12-3/TRBV12-4	TGTGCCAGCGGCGTTCAGGGGTCCTACGAGCAGTACTTC	CASGVQGSYEQYF
15	TRBD1	TRBJ2-5	NA	TRBV11-2	TGTGCCAGCAGCACCCGACCCAGGGGGCAAGAGACCCAGTACTTC	CASSTRPRGQETQYF
16	TRBD1	TRBJ1-1	few	TRBV12-3/TRBV12-4	TGTGCCAGCACGATCGGACAGGGGGGGCGGGACACTGAAGCTTTCTTT	CASTIGQGGRDTEAFF
14	NA	TRBJ2-3	few	TRBV10-3	TGTGCCATCAGTGACAGGGATCACACAGATACGCAGTATTTT	CAISDRDHTDTQYF
14	TRBD1	TRBJ2-7	many	TRBV12-3/TRBV12-4	TGTGCCAGCAGCAGAGGTGGGACAGGGGTCGAGCAGTACTTC	CASSRGGTGVEQYF
15	NA	TRBJ2-1	few	TRBV7-2	TGTGCCAGCAGGTCCCTGGCCGGACCTCCGGGTGAGCAGTTCTTC	CASRSLAGPPGEQFF
14	TRBD2	TRBJ2-7	NA	TRBV5-6	TGTGCCAGCAGGGCGGGAGGCCGGGGGTACGAGCAGTACTTC	CASRAGGRGYEQYF
13	TRBD1	TRBJ2-7	many	TRBV7-9	TGTGCCAGCAGGGGACAGGGTACCTACGAGCAGTACTTC	CASRGQGTYEQYF
15	NA	TRBJ1-2	few	TRBV4-3	TGCGCCAGCAGCCTCCGTTATTGGACAGCATATGGCTACACCTTC	CASSLRYWTAYGYTF
16	NA	TRBJ2-1	few	TRBV4-3	TGCGCCAGCAGCCGGCAACTAGGGGCCCGCTACAATGAGCAGTTCTTC	CASSRQLGARYNEQFF
14	TRBD2	TRBJ2-1	many	TRBV5-1	TGCGCCAGCACCCTACGACTAGCGGACAATGAGCAGTTCTTC	CASTLRLADNEQFF
13	TRBD1	TRBJ1-2	few	TRBV20-1	TGCAGCGGGGGACAGGGCGGCGGCTATGGCTACACCTTC	CSGGQGGGYGYTF